Shown below are 16 T cell receptor beta chains from a single sample sequenced in a study of shared clonotypes between healthy human individuals (dated by TCRdb to about 2020). The method was the immunoSEQ multiplex PCR assay. Not all clones reach the TCRdb copy of this immuneACCESS table, which keeps in-frame sequences only. Checked studies attribute under half of the gap to unresolved V genes and leave the rest unexplained. This sample holds some 1,600,000 clones; roughly 98% were observed only once. In total, the top ten clones hold roughly 0.45% of the sample. The sequenced sample consisted of naive CD4+ T cells sorted from blood. The cell subset or site label on this specimen signifies: CD45RA+ positively selected. Source of these receptors: a man aged 25 to 40 in good health.

This clone showed up just a few times. CDR3 sequence: CASSLADEKLFF. Written as DNA, the CDR3 is TGTGCCAGCAGCTTAGCGGATGAAAAACTGTTTTTT. The V gene is TRBV7-9, the J gene TRBJ1-4; D uncertain. In germline, CDR1 is SEHNR, CDR2 FQNEAQ (reference sequence). The V gene lost 0 bases and the J gene lost 6 bases, with 2 bases spanning the gap. The CDR3 totals 12 residues.

This chain joins TRBV18 and TRBJ2-3; TRBD2 aligns across 11 bases. Trimming took 4 bases from V and 0 from J; bases not matched to a gene: 9. Looked up from germline, CDR1 is KGHSH and CDR2 is LQKENI. The CDR3 totals 18 residues. The CDR3 loop is CASSRALAGGSSTDTQYF. The CDR3 bases are TGTGCCAGCTCACGGGCCCTAGCGGGAGGATCTAGCACAGATACGCAGTATTTT.

This chain links TRBV4-2 with TRBJ2-1, with 8 bases aligning to TRBD1. V trimming: 0 bases; J trimming: 6 bases; junction bases outside the gene matches: 7. The germline CDR1 and CDR2 sequences are LGHNA and YNFKEQ. The CDR3 totals 16 residues. Here the CDR3 DNA reads TGTGCCAGCAGCCAAGACGACGGGACAGGAGGCAATGAGCAGTTCTTC. Amino acids: CASSQDDGTGGNEQFF.

V and J are TRBV6-5 and TRBJ2-7; 7 bases align to TRBD1. V was clipped by 8 bases and J by 6 bases; unmatched bases: 7. The CDR3 runs 12 residues. CDR1 is MNHEY and CDR2 is SVGAGI in the germline V gene. The CDR3 loop is CASRQGYREQYF. The CDR3 DNA reads as TGTGCCAGCCGACAGGGTTATCGCGAGCAGTACTTC.

This chain links TRBV29-1 with TRBJ2-2; no reliable D call. The length of the CDR3 is 17 residues. In germline, CDR1 is SQVTM, CDR2 ANQGSEA. The V end lost 6 bases, the J end lost 4 bases, and 24 bases lay between the germline ends. The CDR3 DNA sequence: TGCAGCGTAAAGGATGAACTGAGTCTGAGAGGCACCGGGGAGCTGTTTTTT. This sequence encodes CSVKDELSLRGTGELFF.

The chain links TRBV19 to TRBJ1-2, with D hard to call. The CDR3 covers 12 residues. The V end lost 1 base, the J end lost 2 bases, and 2 bases lay between the germline ends. Germline V CDR1 and CDR2: LNHDA, SQIVND (reference sequence). CDR3 bases: TGTGCCAGTAGTATAGCCAACTATGGCTACACCTTC. This codes for CASSIANYGYTF.

The rearrangement links TRBV2 to TRBJ2-7; D is perhaps TRBD1 (5 bases). The CDR3 runs 15 residues. Germline assignment: CDR1 SNHLY and CDR2 FYNNEI. The V end was cut by 2 bases, the J end by 4 bases, with 15 bases between. The CDR3 DNA reads as TGTGCCAGCAGTGAATTAGCAGGGTCGGAATACGAGCAGTACTTC. Translating gives CASSELAGSEYEQYF.

In its sample, this clone was seen once. Other nucleotide sequences from this sample produce the same CDR3. The V gene is TRBV9, the J gene TRBJ2-7, with 7 bases identical to TRBD2. V shed 5 bases, J shed 2 bases, and the junction held 4 bases outside the gene matches. Germline CDR1 SGDLS, CDR2 YYNGEE. The CDR3 covers 13 residues. CDR3 DNA: TGTGCCAGCAGTGGACGGGGGGCCTACGAGCAGTACTTC. It codes for CASSGRGAYEQYF.

In the case of this clone: The same CDR3 is also encoded by other DNA sequences in this sample. This sequence joins TRBV28 and TRBJ2-2; a possible D gene is TRBD2 (6 bases). CDR1 and CDR2 (germline): MDHEN, SYDVKM. The CDR3 is 13 residues long. V was trimmed by 3 bases and J by 4 bases, leaving 6 bases between them. CDR3 DNA: TGTGCCAGCAGTTTGGGGGGCACCGGGGAGCTGTTTTTT. Amino acids: CASSLGGTGELFF.

The gene calls are TRBV7-3 and TRBJ1-2; D not certain. Germline V gene lookup returns CDR1 SGHTA and CDR2 FQGTGA. The CDR3 runs to 13 residues. V gave up 2 bases and J gave up 7 bases, with 11 bases separating them. CDR3 amino acids: CASSLLGDAGYTF. The CDR3 DNA follows: TGTGCCAGCAGCTTATTGGGCGATGCTGGCTACACCTTC.

Remarks on this clone: The junction differs from germline at one of its ends, possibly a read error. J is TRBJ1-3 and V is TRBV5-6; D is perhaps TRBD1 (5 bases). The CDR3 is 17 residues long. Per germline, CDR1 SGHDT and CDR2 YYEEEE. The CDR3 sequence: CASSLSPAQGPGNTMYF. The CDR3 DNA sequence: TGTGCCAGCAGCTTGAGCCCTGCCCAGGGACCCGGGAACACCATGTATTTT. Drawing the rest from reference TRBV5-6 and TRBJ1-3, the complete variable domain is DAGVTQSPTHLIKTRGQQVTLRCSPKSGHDTVSWYQQALGQGPQFIFQYYEEEERQRGNFPDRFSGHQFPNYSSELNVNALLLGDSALYLCASSLSPAQGPGNTMYFGEGSWLTVV.

This clone was observed a few times. Other nucleotide sequences in the sample specify the same CDR3. The chain joins TRBV5-1 to TRBJ2-5; D remains unclear. Germline V gene sequence: CDR1 SGHRS, CDR2 YFSETQ. Trimming took off 3 bases at V and 1 base at J, with 1 base between the two ends. This CDR3 comprises 11 residues. CDR3 in DNA: TGCGCCAGCAGCTCCCAAGAGACCCAGTACTTC. This gives the protein CASSSQETQYF.

As concerns this clone: Given a much more abundant clone one base away, this may be a read error. Other nucleotide sequences in the sample specify the same CDR3. V usage is TRBV5-1 and J usage is TRBJ2-5; D is undetermined. The CDR3 runs to 11 residues. Germline CDR1 SGHRS, CDR2 YFSETQ. Trimming removed 0 bases at V and 7 bases at J, with 4 bases between. The CDR3 spells CASSLEGTQYF. For the CDR3, the DNA is TGCGCCAGCAGCTTGGAAGGGACCCAGTACTTC.

The chain uses TRBV15 and TRBJ2-5; TRBD2 agrees at 13 bases. Trimming cost V 3 bases and J 2 bases; bases outside gene matches: 6. The CDR3 runs to 17 residues. Looked up from germline, CDR1 is LNHNV and CDR2 is YYDKDF (reference sequence). CDR3 residues: CATSRGGTSGTQETQYF. The CDR3 DNA is TGTGCCACCAGCAGGGGAGGGACTAGCGGGACTCAAGAGACCCAGTACTTC.

The V and J genes are TRBV15 and TRBJ2-3; no clear D gene. This CDR3 is built from 15 residues. Germline assignment: CDR1 LNHNV and CDR2 YYDKDF (reference sequence). V was cut by 1 base and J by 2 bases, with 10 bases left in between. The CDR3 DNA reads as TGTGCCACCAGCAGAGCGGTTAGATTCACAGATACGCAGTATTTT. As protein: CATSRAVRFTDTQYF.

The chain employs TRBV5-1 and TRBJ1-3; 9 bases line up with TRBD1. This CDR3 is 15 amino acids long. The V segment lost 0 bases and the J segment 4 bases; nucleotides outside the gene matches: 2. Germline V gives CDR1 SGHRS, CDR2 YFSETQ. The CDR3 DNA sequence: TGCGCCAGCAGCTTGGGGGACAGGGACGGAAACACCATATATTTT. This encodes CASSLGDRDGNTIYF. Supplemented by reference TRBV5-1 and TRBJ1-3, the full variable domain reads KAGVTQTPRYLIKTRGQQVTLSCSPISGHRSVSWYQQTPGQGLQFLFEYFSETQRNKGNFPGRFSGRQFSNSRSEMNVSTLELGDSALYLCASSLGDRDGNTIYFGEGSWLTVV.